This T cell receptor (beta chain) was identified in a study of T-cell reconstitution after alpha-beta-depleted transplantation in children. Preparation of the TCRbeta library involved a method that used unique molecular identifiers. TCRdb reprocessed the PCR reads via MiXCR and lists one record per CDR3 protein. The sample lists 600,000 to 700,000 distinct CDR3 sequences; around 16% were seen once. The V and J ends lost 1 base and 2 bases, in that order; junction bases with no gene match: 6. Germline CDR1 and CDR2: WSHSY and SAAADI. The CDR3 has 17 amino acids. The starting material was PBMCs from the stem cell graft donor, obtained from the stem cell graft. This clonotype was obtained from a human donor who donated a stem cell graft to a child with acute myeloid leukemia. V and J are TRBV10-2 and TRBJ2-5, with 11 nucleotides matching TRBD2. The DNA for the CDR3 is TGCGCCAGCAGTGAGTTACTGGGACTAGCGGCTCAAGAGACCCAGTACTTC. It translates to CASSELLGLAAQETQYF.